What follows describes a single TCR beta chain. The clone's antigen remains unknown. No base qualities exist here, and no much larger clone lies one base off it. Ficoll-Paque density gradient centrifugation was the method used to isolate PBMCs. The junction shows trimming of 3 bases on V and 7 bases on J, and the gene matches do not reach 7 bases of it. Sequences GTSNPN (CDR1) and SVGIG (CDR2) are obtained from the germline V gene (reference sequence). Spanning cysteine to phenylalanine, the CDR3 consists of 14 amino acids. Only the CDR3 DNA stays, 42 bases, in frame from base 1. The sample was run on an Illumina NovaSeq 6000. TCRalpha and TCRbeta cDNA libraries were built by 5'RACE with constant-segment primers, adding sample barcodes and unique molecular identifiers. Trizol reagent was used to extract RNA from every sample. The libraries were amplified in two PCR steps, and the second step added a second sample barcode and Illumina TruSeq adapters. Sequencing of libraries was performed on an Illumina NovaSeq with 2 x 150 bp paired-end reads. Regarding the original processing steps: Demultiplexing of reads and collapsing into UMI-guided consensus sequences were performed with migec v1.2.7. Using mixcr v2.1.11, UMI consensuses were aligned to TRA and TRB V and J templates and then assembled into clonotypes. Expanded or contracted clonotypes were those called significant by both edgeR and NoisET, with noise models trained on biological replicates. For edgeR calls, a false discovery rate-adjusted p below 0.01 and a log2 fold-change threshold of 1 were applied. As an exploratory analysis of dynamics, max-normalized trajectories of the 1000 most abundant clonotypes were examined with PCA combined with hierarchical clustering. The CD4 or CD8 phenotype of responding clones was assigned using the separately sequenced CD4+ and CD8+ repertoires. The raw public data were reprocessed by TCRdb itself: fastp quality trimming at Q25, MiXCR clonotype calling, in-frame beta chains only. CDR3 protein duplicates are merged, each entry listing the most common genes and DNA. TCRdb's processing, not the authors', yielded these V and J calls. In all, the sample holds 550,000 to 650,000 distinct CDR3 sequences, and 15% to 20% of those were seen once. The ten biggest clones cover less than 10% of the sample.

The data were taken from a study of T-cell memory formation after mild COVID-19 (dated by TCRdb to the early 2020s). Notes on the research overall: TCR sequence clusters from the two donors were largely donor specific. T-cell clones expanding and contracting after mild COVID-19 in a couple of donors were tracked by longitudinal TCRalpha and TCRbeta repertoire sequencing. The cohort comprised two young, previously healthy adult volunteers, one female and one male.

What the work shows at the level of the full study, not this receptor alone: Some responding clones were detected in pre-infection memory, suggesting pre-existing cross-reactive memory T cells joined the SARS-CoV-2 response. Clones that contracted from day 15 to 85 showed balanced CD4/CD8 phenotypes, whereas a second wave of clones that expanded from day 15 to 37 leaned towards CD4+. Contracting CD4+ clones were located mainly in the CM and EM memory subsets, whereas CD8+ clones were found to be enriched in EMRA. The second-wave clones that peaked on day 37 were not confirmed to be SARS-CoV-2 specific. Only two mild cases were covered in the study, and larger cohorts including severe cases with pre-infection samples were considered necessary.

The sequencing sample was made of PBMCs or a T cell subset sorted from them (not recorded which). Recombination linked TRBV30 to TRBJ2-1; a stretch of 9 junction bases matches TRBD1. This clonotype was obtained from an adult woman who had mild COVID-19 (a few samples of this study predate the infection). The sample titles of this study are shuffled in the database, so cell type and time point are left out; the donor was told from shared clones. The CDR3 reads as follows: CAWRTGTGWNEQFF. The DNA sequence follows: TGTGCCTGGAGGACCGGGACAGGGTGGAATGAGCAGTTCTTC.